These T cell receptor beta chains were read from a single sample in a study of T-cell memory formation after mild COVID-19. TCRdb fed the 5' RACE reads into MiXCR, producing one record per CDR3 protein. In the table there are roughly 150,000 distinct CDR3 sequences, under 15% of which are singletons. Sequenced sample: PBMCs or a T cell subset sorted from them (not recorded which). These TCRs come from a man aged 18 to 29 who had mild COVID-19 (a few samples of this study predate the infection). Cell type and time point are not known. Both conserved end residues are part of each CDR3. Not every row has a clone size; where given, it reads once, few, many or a size class.

clone size	V gene	J gene	CDR3 protein
many	TRBV7-6	TRBJ2-3	CASSLLGGGAKDTQYF
few	TRBV5-1	TRBJ1-1	CASSLQAENTEAFF
.	TRBV7-9	TRBJ1-2	CASSLGLGEYGYTF
.	TRBV7-2	TRBJ1-5	CASSWGDQPQHF
few	TRBV4-3	TRBJ2-3	CASSQDRITDTQYF
few	TRBV12-3/TRBV12-4	TRBJ1-2	CASIPDLGRNGGYTF
few	TRBV5-1	TRBJ1-3	CASSFTAPGNTIYF
.	TRBV20-1	TRBJ2-7	CSAGLTDEQYF
few	TRBV5-1	TRBJ1-1	CASSSLATGLNTEAFF
.	TRBV7-2	TRBJ1-4	CASSIGMRGLGKLFF
few	TRBV5-4	TRBJ1-5	CASSRGPNSNQPQHF
few	TRBV7-9	TRBJ2-7	CASSPRDWNYEQYF
.	TRBV7-2	TRBJ1-2	CASSPGQLPNYGYTF
.	TRBV6-5	TRBJ1-1	CASAMNTEAFF
once	TRBV20-1	TRBJ1-3	CSARDMDPSGNTIYF
.	TRBV7-2	TRBJ2-5	CANSLFWTQYF
.	TRBV28	TRBJ1-5	CASSSMNQPQHF
.	TRBV11-2	TRBJ1-6	CATSTELSNSPLHF
few	TRBV28	TRBJ2-6	CASSLIYQGEGSGANVLTF
few	TRBV7-2	TRBJ2-3	CASSWQGAADTQYF
.	TRBV21-1	TRBJ1-2	CASSTDRGVSYGYTF
few	TRBV6-5	TRBJ2-1	CASSYEGSSYNEQFF
.	TRBV12-3/TRBV12-4	TRBJ2-5	CASSLSRAPQYF
few	TRBV6-2/TRBV6-3	TRBJ2-1	CASSYRGSSYNEQFF
few	TRBV20-1	TRBJ2-6	CSARKHGTPPGANVLTF
many	TRBV7-9	TRBJ2-1	CASSSIGQGTYNEQFF
.	TRBV12-3/TRBV12-4	TRBJ2-3	CASSFEGGGTQYF
.	TRBV28	TRBJ2-2	CASSLAGGGAGELFF
many	TRBV20-1	TRBJ2-1	CSAGLAGGPNEQFF
.	TRBV29-1	TRBJ2-7	CSVSTGAYEQYF
.	TRBV5-8	TRBJ2-7	CASRNQGEQYF
many	TRBV14	TRBJ2-7	CASSQVRVSEQYF
many	TRBV4-2	TRBJ2-2	CASSRSQGSNTGELFF
few	TRBV7-3	TRBJ2-2	CASSTGGDTGELFF
many	TRBV3-1	TRBJ2-3	CASRPPGTDTQYF
few	TRBV20-1	TRBJ1-2	CSASPQGNYGYTF
many	TRBV6-2/TRBV6-3	TRBJ2-4	CASRPLPGQRGKNIQYF
few	TRBV5-6	TRBJ1-1	CASSLVGEGTGLEAFF
few	TRBV7-2	TRBJ1-4	CASSLDRLATNEKLFF
few	TRBV7-9	TRBJ1-2	CASITGDALQRYTF
many	TRBV23-1	TRBJ2-2	CASAHGDRPPRVTGELFF
.	TRBV7-2	TRBJ1-1	CASSPRIHPYAFF
few	TRBV7-9	TRBJ2-2	CASSLQGVDTGELFF
few	TRBV5-1	TRBJ2-7	CASSSDGTYEQYF
few	TRBV5-1	TRBJ2-3	CASSFAGTGNTDTQYF
.	TRBV7-2	TRBJ2-7	CASSFRDRDYEQYF
many	TRBV5-6	TRBJ1-5	CASSLVNQPQHF
.	TRBV6-5	TRBJ1-2	CASRDSGKGLYGYTF
.	TRBV5-4	TRBJ2-3	CASSLLSGGGATDTQYF
few	TRBV20-1	TRBJ2-5	CSARGDLEAF
few	TRBV4-3	TRBJ1-1	CASSQNSAGSVYTAEAFF
.	TRBV6-2/TRBV6-3	TRBJ2-1	CASSYTKGEQFF